Here is one T cell receptor beta chain with its context. This sample was included in a study of blood T cell repertoires in COVID-19. Study background: The cDNA or gDNA used as material had been derived from T cells, B-cell-depleted T cells, or PBMCs.

V gave up 1 base and J gave up 4 bases, with 17 bases separating them. Germline assignment: CDR1 ENHRY and CDR2 SYGVKD. The CDR3 runs 18 residues. Per the original methods: Researchers report that nucleated cell counts were estimated from reference gene primer amplification. The repertoire was sequenced with immunoSEQ multiplex PCR; TCRdb's copy has only in-frame clones and lacks some. V, J and clone size reflect that table, while D and trimming were determined from the DNA. The sample holds more than 300,000 clones, 88% seen once. Two negative PCRs, clearance, or symptom resolution had been documented for recovered Cohort 3 donors.

The rearrangement uses TRBV10-3 and TRBJ1-6; a weak D match, TRBD1 (5 bases). This clonotype was sampled from a woman aged 18-29 years who had recovered from COVID-19. Sequenced material: PBMCs or T cells enriched from blood (not recorded which). DNA of the CDR3: TGTGCCATCAGTGAGTTAGGACAAGCCGAACGTTATAATTCACCCCTCCACTTT. It encodes CAISELGQAERYNSPLHF.